Detailed here is one T cell receptor (beta chain). The antigen this receptor binds is unknown. One base away there is no much larger clone; base qualities are not given. The data derive from a study of blood T cell repertoires in COVID-19 (dated by TCRdb to 2020 to 2021). In the study overall: Samples from collaborators originated in the United States, Italy and Spain and spanned both the acute and convalescent phases of COVID-19. The repertoires were released in a freely available public database intended as a resource for research on the immune response to SARS-CoV-2. Deeply sampled blood TCRbeta repertoires from subjects exposed to, actively infected with, or recovered from COVID-19 were included in the dataset. The prospective study material was composed of cDNA or gDNA derived from T cells, B-cell-depleted T cells, or PBMCs. HLA class I and class II types, where available, came from metadata supplied by the sample provider rather than from assay-based typing. The samples were drawn from two sources: the first 160 participants of the ongoing ImmuneRACE study, and 1,000 to 1,500 subjects contributed by 6 global collaborators. Sample metadata almost always included a de-identified subject ID, COVID-19 status, age in years and sex.

The cysteine opens and the phenylalanine closes a CDR3 of 13 amino acids. Of the read, only the CDR3 DNA is kept; its 39 bases are in frame from base 1. CDR1 and CDR2 (SEHNR, FQNEAQ) derive from the germline V gene (reference sequence). V and J are truncated by 1 base and 6 bases respectively, leaving an intervening sequence of 10 bases. Participants in the prospective study were aged 18 to 89 years, lived in over 20 United States geographic areas, and enrolled through a virtual design. Cohort assignment in the prospective study relied on participant-reported clinical history from a screening survey and a study questionnaire. Recovered participants in ImmuneRACE Cohort 3 were defined by two consecutive negative NP/OP PCR tests, clearance by a healthcare professional, or resolution of symptoms. Mobile phlebotomists in the prospective study collected whole blood, serum and a nasopharyngeal or oropharyngeal swab from every participant. Over a roughly two-month period, participants in the prospective study had the option of providing additional blood draws and questionnaires. Prospective study blood samples were shipped either frozen or at room temperature before DNA extraction.

Study-wide conclusions, independent of this receptor: Clinical and demographic metadata were provided uncurated, with the amount varying by source and participant.

TCRbeta CDR3 regions were amplified from genomic DNA using the immunoSEQ Assay, a bias-controlled multiplex PCR. Concerning the study's data processing: The number of nucleated cells in each sample was estimated by amplification of reference gene primers within the assay. To quantify the absolute abundance of each unique TCRbeta CDR3 rearrangement, sequence reads were collapsed and filtered. For each sample, productive Simpson clonality was calculated as the square root of Simpson's diversity index over productive rearrangements. The table comes from immuneACCESS by way of TCRdb, which keeps in-frame sequences with V and J called. Part of the clones is missing from these tables; in studies checked, under half for an unresolved V gene and the rest for unknown reasons. Clone size and V and J calls were adopted from that table, with D and trimming inferred from the DNA. The sample table contains fewer than 450,000 clones; only one count was recorded for over 75% of them. Of the sample, roughly 1% is held by the ten largest clones.

The TCR comes from a woman in her 30s who had recovered from COVID-19. Material for sequencing was PBMCs or T cells enriched from blood (not recorded which). Recombination connected TRBV7-9 to TRBJ2-7, with a tentative D gene TRBD2 over 5 matching bases. CDR3 protein: CASSLGGSLEQYF. The DNA sequence is given as TGTGCCAGCAGCTTAGGTGGGAGTCTCGAGCAGTACTTC.